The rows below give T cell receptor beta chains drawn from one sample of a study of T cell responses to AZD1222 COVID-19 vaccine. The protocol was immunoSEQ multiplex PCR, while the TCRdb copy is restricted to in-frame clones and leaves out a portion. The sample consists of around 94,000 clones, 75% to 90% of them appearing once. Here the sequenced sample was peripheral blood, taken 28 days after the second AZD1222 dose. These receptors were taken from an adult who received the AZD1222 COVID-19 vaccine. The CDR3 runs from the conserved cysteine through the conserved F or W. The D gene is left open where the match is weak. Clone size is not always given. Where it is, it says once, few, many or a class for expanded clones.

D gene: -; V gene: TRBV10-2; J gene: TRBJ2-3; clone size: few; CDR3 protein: CASSERSRPGDTDTQYF; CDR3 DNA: TGCGCCAGCAGTGAGAGATCCAGGCCTGGGGACACAGATACGCAGTATTTT
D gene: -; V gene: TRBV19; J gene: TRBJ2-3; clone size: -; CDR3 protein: CASSPSTDTQYF; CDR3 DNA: TGTGCCAGTAGTCCTTCCACAGATACGCAGTATTTT
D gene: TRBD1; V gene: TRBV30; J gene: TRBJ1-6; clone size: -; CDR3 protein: CAWTRDRHSPLHF; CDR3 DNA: TGTGCCTGGACCCGGGACAGGCATTCACCCCTCCACTTT
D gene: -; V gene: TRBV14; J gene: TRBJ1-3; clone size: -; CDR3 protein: CASGRRSSGNTIYF; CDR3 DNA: TGTGCCAGCGGCCGAAGGAGCTCTGGAAACACCATATATTTT
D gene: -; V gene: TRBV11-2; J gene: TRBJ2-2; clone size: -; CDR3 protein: CASSLLLSNTGELFF; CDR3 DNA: TGTGCCAGCAGCTTATTACTATCGAACACCGGGGAGCTGTTTTTT
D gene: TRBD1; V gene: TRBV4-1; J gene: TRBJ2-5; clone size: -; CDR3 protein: CASSQPDRVGETQYF; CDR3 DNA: TGCGCCAGCAGCCAACCTGACAGGGTAGGAGAGACCCAGTACTTC
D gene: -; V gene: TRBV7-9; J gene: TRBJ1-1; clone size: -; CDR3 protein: CASSEQGIATEAFF; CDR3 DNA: TGTGCCAGCAGCGAACAGGGCATTGCCACTGAAGCTTTCTTT
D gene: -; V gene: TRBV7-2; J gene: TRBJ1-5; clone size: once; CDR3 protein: CASSLAPGDSNQPQHF; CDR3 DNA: TGTGCCAGCAGCTTAGCGCCAGGGGATAGCAATCAGCCCCAGCATTTT
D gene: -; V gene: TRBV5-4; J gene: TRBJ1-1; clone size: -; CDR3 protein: CASSYPGRGEAFF; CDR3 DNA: TGTGCCAGCAGCTACCCAGGGAGGGGTGAAGCTTTCTTT
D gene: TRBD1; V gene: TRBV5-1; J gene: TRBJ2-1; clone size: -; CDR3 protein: CASSHGQGSYNEQFF; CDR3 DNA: TGCGCCAGCAGTCATGGACAGGGATCCTACAATGAGCAGTTCTTC
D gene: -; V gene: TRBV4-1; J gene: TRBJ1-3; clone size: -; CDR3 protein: CASSQDDDSHSGNTIYF; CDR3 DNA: TGCGCCAGCAGCCAAGATGACGACAGCCACTCTGGAAACACCATATATTTT
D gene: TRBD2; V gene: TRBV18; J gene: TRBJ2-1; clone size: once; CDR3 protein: CASSPFSGSNNEQFF; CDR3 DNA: TGTGCCAGCTCACCATTTAGCGGGAGTAATAATGAGCAGTTCTTC
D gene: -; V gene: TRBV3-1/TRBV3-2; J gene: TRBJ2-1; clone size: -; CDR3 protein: CASSQDQPQLARGYNEQFF; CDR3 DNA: TGTGCCAGCAGCCAGGACCAACCACAACTAGCAAGGGGGTACAATGAGCAGTTCTTC
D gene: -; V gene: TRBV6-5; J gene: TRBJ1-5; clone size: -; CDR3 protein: CASRVAGGLGQPQHF; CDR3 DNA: TGTGCCAGCAGGGTCGCAGGAGGGTTAGGTCAGCCCCAGCATTTT
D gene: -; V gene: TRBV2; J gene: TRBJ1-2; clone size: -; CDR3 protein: CASSDSLYGYTF; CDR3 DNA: TGTGCCAGCAGTGATAGTCTATATGGCTACACCTTC
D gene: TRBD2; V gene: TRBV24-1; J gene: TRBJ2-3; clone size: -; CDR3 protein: CATSDLFSGSKDTQYF; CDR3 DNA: TGTGCCACCAGTGATTTGTTTAGCGGGAGTAAGGATACGCAGTATTTT
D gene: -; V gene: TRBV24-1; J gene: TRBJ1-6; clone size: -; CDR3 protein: CATSDFPQRAEDWGTNSPLHF; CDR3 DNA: TGTGCCACCAGTGATTTCCCACAGAGGGCTGAGGATTGGGGTACAAATTCACCCCTCCACTTT
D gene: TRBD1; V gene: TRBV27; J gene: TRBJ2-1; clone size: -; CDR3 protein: CASSLTSGTGGLKQFF; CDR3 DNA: TGTGCCAGCAGTTTAACCTCCGGGACAGGGGGATTAAAGCAGTTCTTC
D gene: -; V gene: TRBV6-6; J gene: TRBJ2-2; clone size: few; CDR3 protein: CASTNDQGNTGELFF; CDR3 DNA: TGTGCCAGCACCAACGACCAGGGAAACACCGGGGAGCTGTTTTTT
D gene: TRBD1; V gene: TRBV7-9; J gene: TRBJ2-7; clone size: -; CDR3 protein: CASSLGQGEDQWYF; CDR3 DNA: TGTGCCAGCAGCTTAGGACAGGGAGAGGATCAGTGGTACTTC
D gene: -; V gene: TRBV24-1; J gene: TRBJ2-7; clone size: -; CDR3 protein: CATSDLGRSYEQYF; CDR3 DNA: TGTGCCACCAGTGACTTAGGGAGGTCCTACGAGCAGTACTTC
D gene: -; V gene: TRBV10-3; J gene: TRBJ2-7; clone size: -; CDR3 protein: CAIRGGYEQYF; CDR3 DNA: TGTGCCATCAGAGGGGGATACGAGCAGTACTTC
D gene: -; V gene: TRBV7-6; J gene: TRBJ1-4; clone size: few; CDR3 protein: CASSNTVSDNEKLFF; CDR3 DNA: TGTGCCAGCAGCAATACGGTATCAGATAATGAAAAACTGTTTTTT
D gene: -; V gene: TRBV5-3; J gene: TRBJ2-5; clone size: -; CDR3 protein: CARSLAGWQGETQYF; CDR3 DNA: TGTGCCAGAAGCTTGGCCGGCTGGCAGGGGGAGACCCAGTACTTC
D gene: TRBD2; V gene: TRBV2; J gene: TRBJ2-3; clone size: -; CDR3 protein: CASRTSGFGTDTQYF; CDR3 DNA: TGTGCCAGCAGAACTAGCGGTTTCGGCACAGATACGCAGTATTTT
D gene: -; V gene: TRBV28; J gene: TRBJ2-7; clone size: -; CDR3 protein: CASSWDGSSSYEQYF; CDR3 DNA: TGTGCCAGCAGTTGGGACGGGTCGAGCTCCTACGAGCAGTACTTC
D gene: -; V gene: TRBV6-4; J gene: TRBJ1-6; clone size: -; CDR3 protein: CASSDRPGSGSPLHF; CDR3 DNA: TGTGCCAGCAGTGATCGTCCGGGGTCGGGTTCACCCCTCCACTTT
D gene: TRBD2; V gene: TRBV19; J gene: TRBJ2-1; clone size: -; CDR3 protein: CASSIGGTSLYNEQFF; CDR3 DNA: TGTGCCAGTAGTATAGGGGGGACTAGCCTATACAATGAGCAGTTCTTC
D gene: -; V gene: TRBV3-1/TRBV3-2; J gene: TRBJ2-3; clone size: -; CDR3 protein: CASSGTWADTQYF; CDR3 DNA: TGTGCCAGCAGCGGGACTTGGGCAGATACGCAGTATTTT
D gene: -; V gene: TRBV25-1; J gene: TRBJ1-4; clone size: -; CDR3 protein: CASSETSLRGELFF; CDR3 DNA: TGTGCCAGCAGTGAAACCTCGTTAAGGGGGGAACTGTTTTTT
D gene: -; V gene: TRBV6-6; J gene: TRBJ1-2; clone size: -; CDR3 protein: CASNEGYGYTF; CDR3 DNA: TGTGCCAGCAATGAGGGCTATGGCTACACCTTC
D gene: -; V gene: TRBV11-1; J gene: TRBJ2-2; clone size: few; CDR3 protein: CASSLDQGSGELFF; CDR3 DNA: TGTGCCAGCAGCTTAGATCAGGGGTCCGGGGAGCTGTTTTTT